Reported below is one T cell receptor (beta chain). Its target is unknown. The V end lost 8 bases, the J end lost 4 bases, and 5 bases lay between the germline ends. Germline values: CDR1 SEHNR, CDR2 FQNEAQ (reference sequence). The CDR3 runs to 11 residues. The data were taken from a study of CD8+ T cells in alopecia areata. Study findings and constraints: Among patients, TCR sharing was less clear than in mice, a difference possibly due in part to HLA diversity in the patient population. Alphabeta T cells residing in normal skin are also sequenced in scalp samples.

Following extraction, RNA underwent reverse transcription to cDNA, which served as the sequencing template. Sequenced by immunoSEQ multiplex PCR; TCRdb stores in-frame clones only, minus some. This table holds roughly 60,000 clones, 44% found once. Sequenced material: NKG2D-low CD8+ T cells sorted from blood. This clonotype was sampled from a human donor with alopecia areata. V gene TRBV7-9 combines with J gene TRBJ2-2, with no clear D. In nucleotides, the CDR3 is TGTGCCAGCTCTTTCACCGGGGAGCTGTTTTTT. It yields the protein CASSFTGELFF.